This paragraph covers one T cell receptor beta chain sequence. No antigen is known for it. TCRdb reprocessed the 5' RACE reads; each CDR3 protein has one entry and no DNA is given. The sample table includes about 460,000 distinct CDR3 sequences. The entry originates in a study of T cells expressing NK-cell markers. Study-level background: Sorted T-cell subsets CD3+CD56+NKG2C+, CD3+CD56+NKG2C- and CD3+CD56-NKG2C+ were TCR beta-sequenced. Study-level results: Top CD8+ clonotypes included the dominant CD3+CD56+NKG2C+ clonotypes in 6 or 7 donors. There were a handful of donors in whom these clonotypes also led the CD3+CD56-NKG2C+ fraction. It is unclear if expanded NKG2C-expressing clones target HCMV antigens.

The sample was blood T cells: a sorted CD56 or NKG2C T cell subset, CD4+ or CD8+ T cells, or bulk PBMC T cells (not recorded which). The sequence derives from a woman between 45 and 60 years old in good health.

The CDR3 loop reads CASSWRGQGEMEDTQYF. This sequence joins TRBV7-9 and TRBJ2-3; lacking DNA, the TRBD1 call made by TCRdb goes unchecked. The CDR3 extends over 17 amino acids. Germline values: CDR1 SEHNR, CDR2 FQNEAQ (reference sequence).